This T cell receptor beta chain originates from a study of T cell responses to AZD1222 COVID-19 vaccine. General study findings and limits: Repertoire collection took place solely once the T cell response had peaked.

Note on this clone: Its target is unknown.

Method: immunoSEQ multiplex PCR; TCRdb's copy keeps in-frame clones and lacks some. The table records about 100,000 clones, approximately 90% of them present only once. The CDR3 is 14 residues long. Trimming removed 3 bases from V and 8 bases from J; junction bases left unmatched: 7. The germline V gene has CDR1 MNHEY and CDR2 SVGAGI. V usage is TRBV6-5 and J usage is TRBJ1-1, with 9 bases matching TRBD1. Here the sequenced sample was peripheral blood, taken on day 0 of AZD1222 vaccination. The clonotype comes from an adult in good health. The CDR3 protein is CASSYNPGQGEAFF. CDR3 DNA: TGTGCCAGCAGTTATAACCCAGGACAGGGGGAAGCTTTCTTT.